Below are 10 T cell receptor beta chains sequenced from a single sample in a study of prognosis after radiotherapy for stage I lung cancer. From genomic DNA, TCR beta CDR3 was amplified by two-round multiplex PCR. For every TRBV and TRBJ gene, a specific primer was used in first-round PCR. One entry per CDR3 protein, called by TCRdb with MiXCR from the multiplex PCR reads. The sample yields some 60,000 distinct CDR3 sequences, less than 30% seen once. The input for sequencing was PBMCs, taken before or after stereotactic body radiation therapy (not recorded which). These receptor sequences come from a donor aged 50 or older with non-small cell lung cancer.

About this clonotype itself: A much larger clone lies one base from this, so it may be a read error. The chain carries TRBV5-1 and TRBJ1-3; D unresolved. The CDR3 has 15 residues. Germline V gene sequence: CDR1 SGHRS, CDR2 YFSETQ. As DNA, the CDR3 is TGCGCCGGCAGCTCCTCGGCCCGCTCTGGAAACACCATATATTTT. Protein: CAGSSSARSGNTIYF.

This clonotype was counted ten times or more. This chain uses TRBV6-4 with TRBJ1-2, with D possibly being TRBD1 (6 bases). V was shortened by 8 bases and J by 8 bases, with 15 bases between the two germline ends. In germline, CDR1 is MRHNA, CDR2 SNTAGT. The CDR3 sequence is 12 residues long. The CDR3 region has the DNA TGTGCCAGCTCGGGACAATGGGGAGGCTACACCTTC. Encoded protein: CASSGQWGGYTF.

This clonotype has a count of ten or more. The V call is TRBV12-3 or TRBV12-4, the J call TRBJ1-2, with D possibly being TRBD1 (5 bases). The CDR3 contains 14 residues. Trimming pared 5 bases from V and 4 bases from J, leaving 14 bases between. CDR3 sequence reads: CASSPGATLYGYTF. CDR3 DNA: TGTGCCAGCAGTCCCGGGGCTACCCTCTATGGCTACACCTTC.

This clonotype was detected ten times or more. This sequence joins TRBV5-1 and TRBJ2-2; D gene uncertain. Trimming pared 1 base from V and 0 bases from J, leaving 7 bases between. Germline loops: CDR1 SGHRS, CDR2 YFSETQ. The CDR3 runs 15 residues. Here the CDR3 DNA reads TGCGCCAGCAGCTTGACAGTTTCGAACACCGGGGAGCTGTTTTTT. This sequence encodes CASSLTVSNTGELFF.

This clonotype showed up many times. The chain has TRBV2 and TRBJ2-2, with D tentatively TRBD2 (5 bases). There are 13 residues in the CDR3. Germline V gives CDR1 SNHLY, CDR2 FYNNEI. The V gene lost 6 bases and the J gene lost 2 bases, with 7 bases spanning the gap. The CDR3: CASRGDNTGELFF. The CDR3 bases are TGTGCCAGCAGGGGAGACAACACCGGGGAGCTGTTTTTT.

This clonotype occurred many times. CDR3 DNA: TGTGCCAGCAGTAGAACTACGGGGACTGGCGGATCTGGAAACACCATATATTTT. Its translation is CASSRTTGTGGSGNTIYF. V gene TRBV6-1 combines with J gene TRBJ1-3; TRBD1 is a possible D gene (5 bases). This CDR3 region has 18 residues. Germline V CDR1 and CDR2: MNHNS, SASEGT. V lost 5 bases, J lost 1 base, and 21 bases lay in between.

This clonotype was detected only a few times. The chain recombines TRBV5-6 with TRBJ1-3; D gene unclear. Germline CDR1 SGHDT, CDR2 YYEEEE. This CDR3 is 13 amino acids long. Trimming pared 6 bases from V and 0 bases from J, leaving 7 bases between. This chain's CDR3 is CASTGNSGNTIYF. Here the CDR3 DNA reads TGTGCCAGCACGGGCAACTCTGGAAACACCATATATTTT.

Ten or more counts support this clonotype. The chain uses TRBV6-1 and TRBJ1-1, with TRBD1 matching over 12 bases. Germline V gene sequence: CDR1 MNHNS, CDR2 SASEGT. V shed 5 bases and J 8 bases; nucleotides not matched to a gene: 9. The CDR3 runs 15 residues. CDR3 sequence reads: CASSRTGTGGDEAFF. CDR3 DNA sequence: TGTGCCAGCAGTAGAACCGGGACAGGGGGCGACGAAGCTTTCTTT.

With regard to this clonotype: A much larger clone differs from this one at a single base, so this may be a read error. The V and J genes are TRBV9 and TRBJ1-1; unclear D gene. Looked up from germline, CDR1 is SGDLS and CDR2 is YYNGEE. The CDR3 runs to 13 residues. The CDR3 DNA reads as TGTGCCAGCAGCGTAGGGCAGAACACTCAAGCTTTCTTT. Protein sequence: CASSVGQNTQAFF.

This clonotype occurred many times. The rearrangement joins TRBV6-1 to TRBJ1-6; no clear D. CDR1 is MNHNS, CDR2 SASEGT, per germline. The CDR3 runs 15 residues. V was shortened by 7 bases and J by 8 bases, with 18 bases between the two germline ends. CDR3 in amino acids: CASTQRAFPDSPLHF. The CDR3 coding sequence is TGTGCCAGCACTCAGAGGGCCTTCCCCGATTCACCCCTCCACTTT.